A selection of T cell receptor beta chains follows, all from one sample in a study of blood T cell repertoires in COVID-19. The data were produced by immunoSEQ multiplex PCR, yet TCRdb's version contains in-frame clones alone and is incomplete. The sample yields around 160,000 clones, over 75% seen once. The material sequenced was peripheral blood. The receptor set was obtained from a young man with COVID-19, enrolled during active disease. The CDR3 runs from the conserved cysteine through the conserved F or W. The D gene is left open where the match is weak. Clone size is not always given. Where it is, it says once, few, many or a class for expanded clones.

J	D	size	V	DNA	CDR3
TRBJ1-5	TRBD1	-	TRBV10-2	TGCGCCAGCAGTGGGGCAGGGGGATATCAGCCCCAGCATTTT	CASSGAGGYQPQHF
TRBJ1-1	-	-	TRBV7-9	TGTGCCAGCAGCTTAGATGGGGGACACCTTGAAGCTTTCTTT	CASSLDGGHLEAFF
TRBJ2-5	TRBD2	-	TRBV3-1/TRBV3-2	TGTGCCAGCAGCTTCCAGGGACTAGCGGGAGGGCCTAGGGAGATAGAGACCCAGTACTTC	CASSFQGLAGGPREIETQYF
TRBJ1-6	TRBD1	-	TRBV6-5	TGTGCCAGCTCCACAGGGGCCAATTCACCCCTCCACTTT	CASSTGANSPLHF
TRBJ2-2	TRBD2	few	TRBV5-1	TGCGCCAGCAGCCGAGCGGGAGAGTCCCCCGGGGAGCTGTTTTTT	CASSRAGESPGELFF
TRBJ2-7	-	once	TRBV3-1/TRBV3-2	TGTGCCAGCAGCCAAAGACAGTGGACCTACGAGCAGTACTTC	CASSQRQWTYEQYF
TRBJ2-7	TRBD1	-	TRBV7-4	TGTGCCAGCAGCCCTACCGGGACAGGGCAGGGCGAGCAGTACTTC	CASSPTGTGQGEQYF
TRBJ2-7	-	-	TRBV4-1	TGCGCCAGCAGCCAAGTTCTAGCTCTAGGGTTCGAGCAGTACTTC	CASSQVLALGFEQYF
TRBJ1-2	TRBD1	few	TRBV6-5	TGTGCCAGCGGGGAGACAGGGTTGGGCTACACCTTC	CASGETGLGYTF
TRBJ2-3	-	-	TRBV7-2	TGTGCCAGCAGCCCCAGGAAGCTTCCAGATACGCAGTATTTT	CASSPRKLPDTQYF
TRBJ2-3	TRBD1	-	TRBV27	TGTGCCAGCAGCGACGGACAGGGGGCTAGCACAGATACGCAGTATTTT	CASSDGQGASTDTQYF
TRBJ1-5	-	once	TRBV2	TGTGCCAGCCTCGACGTCGCGGGGGGCAATCAGCCCCAGCATTTT	CASLDVAGGNQPQHF
TRBJ2-1	TRBD1	-	TRBV2	TGTGCCACTGACAGGGTATCCTACAATGAGCAGTTCTTC	CATDRVSYNEQFF
TRBJ1-1	-	few	TRBV7-9	TGTGCCAGCAGCAAACCCGACAGTTCTGAAGCTTTCTTT	CASSKPDSSEAFF
TRBJ2-4	TRBD2	-	TRBV11-2	TGTGCCAGCAGCTCCCTGGGGAGGGAGCAAAACATTCAGTACTTC	CASSSLGREQNIQYF
TRBJ2-3	-	-	TRBV18	TGTGCCAGCTCACCAGAGGCAGGGTCCCGACGCACAGATACGCAGTATTTT	CASSPEAGSRRTDTQYF
TRBJ2-5	TRBD1	-	TRBV5-1	TGCGCCAGCAGAGAGACAGGGCAAGAGACCCAGTACTTC	CASRETGQETQYF
TRBJ1-2	-	-	TRBV5-1	TGCGCCAGCAGCTACCAACAGGGTACCAGCTATGGCTACACCTTC	CASSYQQGTSYGYTF
TRBJ2-7	-	-	TRBV7-2	TGTGCCACCTCAGTAGGGGTTTCCTACGAGCAGTACTTC	CATSVGVSYEQYF
TRBJ1-4	-	-	TRBV28	TGTGCCAGCAGTTTTTCGCGGCAGGGAGGGGAAAAACTGCTTTTT	CASSFSRQGGEKLLF
TRBJ1-2	TRBD1	-	TRBV27	TGTGCCAGCAGTTTAACCGTCAGGGGGCCTAACTATGGCTACACCTTC	CASSLTVRGPNYGYTF
TRBJ2-1	TRBD2	-	TRBV18	TGTGCCAGCTCCCCTAGCGGGGGGCGGAACAATGAGCAGTTCTTC	CASSPSGGRNNEQFF
TRBJ2-1	-	-	TRBV21-1	TGTGCCAGCAGCAACCGGGTCGTAAGAGGTTACAATGAGCAGTTCTTC	CASSNRVVRGYNEQFF
TRBJ1-2	TRBD1	-	TRBV9	TGTGCCAGCAGCGTAATAACAGGGGGTACTGGCTACACCTTC	CASSVITGGTGYTF
TRBJ1-4	TRBD1	-	TRBV4-3	TGCGCCAGCAGCCCTGCCGGGACAGTGAATGAAAAACTGCTTTTT	CASSPAGTVNEKLLF
TRBJ1-2	-	-	TRBV4-3	TGCGCCAGCAGCCAAGATTCGGCGGGAAGCTATGGCTACACCTTC	CASSQDSAGSYGYTF
TRBJ1-5	TRBD1	-	TRBV6-1	TGTGCCAGCAGTGAAGTAGGACAGGGGTTCCATCAGCCCCAGCATTTT	CASSEVGQGFHQPQHF
TRBJ1-4	-	-	TRBV27	TGTGCCAGCAGTTTTTCAGGGGCTATTAATGAAAAACTGTTTTTT	CASSFSGAINEKLFF
TRBJ1-5	-	-	TRBV28	TGTGCCAGCACCCGAGGGGGAAGCAATCAGCCCCAGCATTTT	CASTRGGSNQPQHF
TRBJ1-3	TRBD1	-	TRBV19	TGTGCCAGTAGTTCACAGGGGAGCTCTGGAAACACCATATATTTT	CASSSQGSSGNTIYF
TRBJ2-1	-	-	TRBV11-2	TGTGCCAGCAGCTTCCTGAGCTCCTACAATGAGCAGTTCTTC	CASSFLSSYNEQFF
TRBJ1-2	TRBD1	once	TRBV7-2	TGTGCCAGCAGCTCCACAGGGGGCGCGCGGTATGGCTACACCTTC	CASSSTGGARYGYTF
TRBJ2-3	-	-	TRBV9	TGTGCCAGCAGCGCAGAGATAGCTGCTAGCACAGATACGCAGTATTTT	CASSAEIAASTDTQYF
TRBJ2-1	-	-	TRBV6-2/TRBV6-3	TGTGCCAGCAGCCCCAGGGCCCATTACAATGAGCAGTTCTTC	CASSPRAHYNEQFF
TRBJ2-3	TRBD2	-	TRBV9	TGTGCCAGCAGCGTAAGTAGCGGGCTAAGCACAGATACGCAGTATTTT	CASSVSSGLSTDTQYF
TRBJ2-5	-	-	TRBV2	TGTGCCAACCACCGGACAAGAAAAGAGACCCAGTACTTC	CANHRTRKETQYF
TRBJ1-1	-	-	TRBV28	TGTGCCAGCAGAGACAGTAACACTGAAGCTTTCTTT	CASRDSNTEAFF
TRBJ1-2	TRBD1	-	TRBV6-5	TGTGCCAGCAGTCCACTCGGACAGGACTATGGCTACACCTTC	CASSPLGQDYGYTF
TRBJ1-2	-	-	TRBV28	TGTGCCAGCAGCTACACCGGCGGGGGTGGCTACACCTTC	CASSYTGGGGYTF
TRBJ2-1	TRBD2	once	TRBV4-1	TGCGCCAGCAGCACTCCACAGCTCAGGGCGGGAGGGCCGAGAGATGAGCAGTTCTTC	CASSTPQLRAGGPRDEQFF
TRBJ2-1	TRBD2	-	TRBV9	TGTGCCAGCGCTACAGTAGCGGGAGGTACCGATGAGCAGTTCTTC	CASATVAGGTDEQFF
TRBJ1-4	TRBD1	-	TRBV19	TGTGCCAGTAGTATAGCAATCTACAGGGGGCCGGGTGAAAAACTGTTTTTT	CASSIAIYRGPGEKLFF